Listed below are T cell receptor beta chains from one sample, sequenced in a study of blood T cells in healthy people across ages. TCRdb independently ran MiXCR on the 5' RACE reads; one entry per CDR3 protein. The sample has 550,000 to 600,000 distinct CDR3 sequences, approximately 30% seen once. The sequenced sample was blood. The receptors were sampled from a woman aged 70 to 79 in good health. CDR3s include the opening cysteine and the closing phenylalanine or tryptophan.

TRBJ2-4 | TRBV5-5 | CASSPEGVWAIDKNIQYF
TRBJ2-7 | TRBV5-1 | CARSLPGQEQYF
TRBJ1-2 | TRBV12-3/TRBV12-4 | CASSFPGLINYGYTF
TRBJ2-2 | TRBV20-1 | CSARDPKVSAGTGELFF
TRBJ1-3 | TRBV4-3 | CASSQEYRSSGNTIYF
TRBJ1-1 | TRBV5-1 | CASTIGPPNTEAFF
TRBJ2-1 | TRBV7-9 | CASSVAAGEQFF
TRBJ2-7 | TRBV5-1 | CASSFRGLLAGGYEQYF
TRBJ2-1 | TRBV7-2 | CASSLISSWNNEQFF
TRBJ2-1 | TRBV20-1 | CSASSQANEQFF
TRBJ2-7 | TRBV2 | CASSDRTGPYEQYF
TRBJ2-5 | TRBV6-2/TRBV6-3 | CAIWTGSGETQYF
TRBJ1-4 | TRBV7-2 | CASSRGAGEKLFF
TRBJ1-1 | TRBV5-1 | CASSSNRQNMNTEAFF
TRBJ2-6 | TRBV7-9 | CASSSTGGSGANVLTF
TRBJ1-1 | TRBV20-1 | CSARVPSQGARSTEAFF
TRBJ1-3 | TRBV9 | CASSVEPGGSGNTIYF
TRBJ2-3 | TRBV5-1 | CASMSIPGPIFTDTQYF
TRBJ2-7 | TRBV6-2/TRBV6-3 | CASSRPLYEQYF
TRBJ1-6 | TRBV18 | CASARRDSPLHF
NA | TRBV6-2/TRBV6-3 | CASTRGPAGEAYEQYF
TRBJ2-5 | TRBV5-1 | CASSRLGGEETQHF
NA | TRBV11-2 | CASSLVLGRVETQYF
TRBJ1-1 | TRBV5-1 | CASSMTGNPTEAFF
TRBJ2-5 | TRBV29-1 | CSVEVLAGVQETQYF
TRBJ2-5 | TRBV4-2 | CASSQPGPEETQYF
TRBJ2-5 | TRBV7-9 | CARSFSGQTQYF
TRBJ2-3 | TRBV12-3/TRBV12-4 | CASSITGTASADTQYF
TRBJ1-2 | TRBV27 | CASRMTGTYGYTF
TRBJ2-7 | TRBV7-9 | CASSKPGQPYEQYF
TRBJ2-7 | TRBV20-1 | CSASGGYEQYF
TRBJ2-3 | TRBV4-2 | CASSQVGSRNTDTQYF
TRBJ2-2 | TRBV6-2/TRBV6-3 | CASNLAGGQNTGELFF
TRBJ2-7 | TRBV27 | CAEGRSYEQYF
TRBJ2-1 | TRBV5-1 | CASRLASGEQFF
TRBJ2-1 | TRBV6-4 | CASSPGGGEPYNEQFF
TRBJ2-1 | TRBV5-1 | CASSRTGTSSYNEQFF
TRBJ1-3 | TRBV7-9 | CASSGRGSSGNTIYF
TRBJ1-1 | TRBV29-1 | CSAGAGGGKTEAFF
TRBJ1-1 | TRBV6-5 | CASSSYGLNTEAFF
TRBJ2-3 | TRBV5-1 | CASSSGGTDTQYF
TRBJ2-5 | TRBV28 | CASSHGLAGGQRTQYF
TRBJ1-4 | TRBV20-1 | CSARDRKQGREKLFF
TRBJ1-2 | TRBV29-1 | CSVEGDRDRAYGYTF
TRBJ2-7 | TRBV10-3 | CAISRDRGASYEQYF
TRBJ2-5 | TRBV13 | CASSSGGHRAQYF